The sequence of this T cell receptor (beta chain) was determined in a study of Ad26.COV2.S vaccination and SARS-CoV-2 variants. The trim removed 2 bases at V and 2 bases at J, leaving 6 bases unmatched. Per germline, CDR1 LGHDT and CDR2 YNNKEL (reference sequence). The CDR3 is made up of 16 amino acids. Clones were sequenced by immunoSEQ multiplex PCR, and TCRdb holds only the in-frame ones, with some missing. The sample records nearly 400,000 clones, roughly 90% being singletons. Specified treatment: 15 to 20 received Ad26.COV2.S at low or high dose, single or two shots; five or six received placebo; per-sample allocation not given. Samples were taken on day 63 after the first vaccine or placebo injection. Wuhan-strain SARS-CoV-2 spike was expressed by the Ad26 vector that made up the vaccine.

The chain carries TRBV3-1 (or the pseudogene TRBV3-2) and TRBJ2-3; 8 bases agree with TRBD1. The TCR sequence derives from a person aged 18-65 years who received the Ad26.COV2.S COVID-19 vaccine or a placebo. The sequences come from peripheral blood, collected in a trial of Ad26.COV2.S vaccine versus placebo. For the CDR3, the DNA is TGTGCCAGCAGCCAATGGGACAGGATTTCCACAGATACGCAGTATTTT. This translates into CASSQWDRISTDTQYF.